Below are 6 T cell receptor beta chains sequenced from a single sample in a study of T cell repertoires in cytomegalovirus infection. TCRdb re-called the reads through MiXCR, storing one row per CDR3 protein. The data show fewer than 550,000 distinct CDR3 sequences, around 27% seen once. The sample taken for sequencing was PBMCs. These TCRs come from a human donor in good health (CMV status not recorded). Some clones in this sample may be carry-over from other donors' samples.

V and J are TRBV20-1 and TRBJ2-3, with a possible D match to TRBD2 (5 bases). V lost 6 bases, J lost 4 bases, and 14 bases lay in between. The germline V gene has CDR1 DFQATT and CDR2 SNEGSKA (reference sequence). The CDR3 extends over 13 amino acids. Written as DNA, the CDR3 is TGCAGTGCGACCAAATCCGGGGCAGATACGCAGTATTTT. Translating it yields CSATKSGADTQYF.

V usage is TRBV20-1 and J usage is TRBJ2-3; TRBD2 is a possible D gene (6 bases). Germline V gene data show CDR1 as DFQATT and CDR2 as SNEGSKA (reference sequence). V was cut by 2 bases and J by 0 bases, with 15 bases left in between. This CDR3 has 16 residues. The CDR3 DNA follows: TGCAGTGCTAGACCCCCAGCGGGTGCTAGCACAGATACGCAGTATTTT. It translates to CSARPPAGASTDTQYF.

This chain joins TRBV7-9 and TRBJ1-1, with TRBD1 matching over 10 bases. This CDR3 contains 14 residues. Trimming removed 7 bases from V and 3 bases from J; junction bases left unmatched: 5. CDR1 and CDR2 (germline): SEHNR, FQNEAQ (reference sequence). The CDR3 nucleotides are TGTGCCAGCACCGAAGGACAGGGGGACACTGAAGCTTTCTTT. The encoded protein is CASTEGQGDTEAFF. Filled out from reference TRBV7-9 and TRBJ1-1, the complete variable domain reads DTGVSQNPRHKITKRGQNVTFRCDPISEHNRLYWYRQTLGQGPEFLTYFQNEAQLEKSRLLSDRFSAERPKGSFSTLEIQRTEQGDSAMYLCASTEGQGDTEAFFGQGTRLTVV.

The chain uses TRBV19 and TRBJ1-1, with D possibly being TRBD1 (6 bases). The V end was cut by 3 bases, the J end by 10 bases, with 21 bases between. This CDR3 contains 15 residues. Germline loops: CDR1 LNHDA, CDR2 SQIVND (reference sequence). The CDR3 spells CASSMSLGAGSPAFF. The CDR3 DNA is TGTGCCAGTAGTATGTCCCTGGGGGCAGGGTCACCAGCTTTCTTT.

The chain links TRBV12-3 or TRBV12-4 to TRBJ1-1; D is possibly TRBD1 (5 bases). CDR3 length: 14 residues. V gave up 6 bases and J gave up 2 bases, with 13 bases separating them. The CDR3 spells CASSPGRRNTEAFF. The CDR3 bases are TGTGCCAGCAGCCCGGGACGCCGCAACACTGAAGCTTTCTTT.

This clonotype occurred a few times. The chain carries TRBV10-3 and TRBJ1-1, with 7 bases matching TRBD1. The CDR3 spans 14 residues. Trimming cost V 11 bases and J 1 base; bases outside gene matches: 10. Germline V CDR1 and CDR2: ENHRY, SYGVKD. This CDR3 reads CASRGNRENTEAFF. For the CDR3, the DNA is TGTGCCTCCAGGGGGAACAGAGAGAACACTGAAGCTTTCTTT.